This T cell receptor beta chain came from a study of blood T cells in healthy people across ages. This clonotype was seen more than once but under ten times. Its antigen is not identified. Through a sample-barcoded 5' primer and a J-beta primer mix, a second PCR was run for about 6 to 11 cycles. Every cDNA molecule bore a tag from a template-switch adaptor containing 12 random nucleotides. From the 5' RACE reads, TCRdb called clonotypes with MiXCR, one entry per CDR3 protein. Of around 800,000 distinct CDR3 sequences in the sample, around 45% are singletons; the top ten hold 18%. Per sample, extraction of total RNA gave at least 5.5 micrograms in every case. CDR3 length equals 14 residues. V was trimmed by 5 bases and J by 1 base, leaving 13 bases between them. From germline, CDR1 is DFQATT and CDR2 SNEGSKA (reference sequence). Study-wide results and limits: The long-lived group displayed more naive CD4+ cells, plus higher diversity, than the aged donors did.

The V and J genes are TRBV20-1 and TRBJ2-3; tentatively, D is TRBD1 (7 bases). Specimen: blood. The receptor was derived from a man of 80 years or more in good health. Here the CDR3 reads CSAWRGRGTDTQYF. In DNA form, the CDR3 reads TGCAGTGCTTGGAGGGGGCGAGGCACAGATACGCAGTATTTT.